These 19 T cell receptor beta chains were sequenced from one sample in a study of T cells in tuberculosis. As for time point: new active TB diagnosis, blood taken before or within 7 days of starting treatment. Sequencing used immunoSEQ multiplex PCR; TCRdb keeps in-frame clones, though not all of them. The sample holds about 40,000 clones; approximately 94% are singletons and the top ten take around 4.2%. The sample here was PBMCs, taken at tuberculosis diagnosis. These receptor sequences come from an adult with tuberculosis.

The genes are TRBV2 and TRBJ1-1; D unclear. The ends were cut back, 4 bases at V and 2 bases at J, with 11 bases in the middle. The CDR3 loop spans 14 amino acids. Germline values: CDR1 SNHLY, CDR2 FYNNEI. CDR3: CASSASGSNTEAFF. CDR3 DNA sequence: TGTGCCAGCAGTGCGTCGGGGTCTAACACTGAAGCTTTCTTT.

J is TRBJ2-6 and V is TRBV5-1; no clear D. Germline CDR1 SGHRS, CDR2 YFSETQ. This CDR3 is 13 amino acids long. Trimming shortened V by 8 bases and J by 2 bases, and 8 bases separated the two germline ends. CDR3: CASQDPGANVLTF. The CDR3 DNA is TGCGCCAGTCAGGATCCTGGGGCCAACGTCCTGACTTTC. Complete variable domain (other parts from reference TRBV5-1 and TRBJ2-6): KAGVTQTPRYLIKTRGQQVTLSCSPISGHRSVSWYQQTPGQGLQFLFEYFSETQRNKGNFPGRFSGRQFSNSRSEMNVSTLELGDSALYLCASQDPGANVLTFGAGSRLTVL.

The V gene is TRBV7-9, the J gene TRBJ2-3, with D maybe TRBD1 (5 bases). The V end was cut by 2 bases, the J end by 0 bases, with 6 bases between. From germline, CDR1 is SEHNR and CDR2 FQNEAQ (reference sequence). The CDR3 extends over 14 amino acids. The CDR3 protein is CASSLPGSTDTQYF. The CDR3 nucleotides read TGTGCCAGCAGCTTACCAGGGAGCACAGATACGCAGTATTTT.

The chain uses TRBV5-6 and TRBJ2-5, with TRBD2 identical over 11 bases. Germline CDR1 SGHDT, CDR2 YYEEEE. This CDR3 is 15 amino acids long. Unmatched junction bases numbered 5, after V lost 4 bases and J lost 3 bases. The CDR3: CASSPPGLAEETQYF. The CDR3 bases are TGTGCCAGCAGCCCACCGGGACTAGCGGAAGAGACCCAGTACTTC.

The rearrangement links TRBV18 to TRBJ1-4; D is unclear. The CDR3 spans 13 residues. Trimming left V 3 bases short and J 8 bases short, with 10 bases between. In germline, CDR1 is KGHSH, CDR2 LQKENI. The CDR3 nucleotides are TGTGCCAGCTCACCTCGGGGAGGGGAAAAACTGTTTTTT. Translating gives CASSPRGGEKLFF.

The rearrangement uses TRBV10-3 and TRBJ2-5; 10 nucleotides agree with TRBD1. Germline CDR1 and CDR2: ENHRY and SYGVKD. This CDR3 region has 18 residues. The J segment lost 2 bases and the V segment lost 0 bases, leaving 9 bases of the junction unmatched. The CDR3 spells CAISESMAGTGEQETQYF. The CDR3 region has the DNA TGTGCCATCAGTGAGTCGATGGCTGGGACAGGGGAGCAAGAGACCCAGTACTTC.

The V call is TRBV18, the J call TRBJ2-7, with D possibly matching TRBD2 (5 bases). Germline values: CDR1 KGHSH, CDR2 LQKENI. Between the trimmed V and J ends, which lost 0 bases and 1 base, there was a span of 7 bases. The CDR3 extends over 14 amino acids. CDR3 DNA: TGTGCCAGCTCACCACCCGAGGGTTCCTACGAGCAGTACTTC. Translated: CASSPPEGSYEQYF.

The chain links TRBV11-2 to TRBJ2-5; a weak D match, TRBD2 (5 bases). Looked up from germline, CDR1 is SGHAT and CDR2 is FQNNGV. V was cut by 3 bases and J by 6 bases, with 17 bases left in between. The CDR3 contains 15 residues. In DNA, the CDR3 is TGTGCCAGCAGCTTTGGTCTCCTTAGCGTGCAGACCCAGTACTTC. Translating it yields CASSFGLLSVQTQYF. Variable domain in full (rest from reference TRBV11-2 and TRBJ2-5): EAGVAQSPRYKIIEKRQSVAFWCNPISGHATLYWYQQILGQGPKLLIQFQNNGVVDDSQLPKDRFSAERLKGVDSTLKIQPAKLEDSAVYLCASSFGLLSVQTQYFGPGTRLLVL.

This clone was recorded once. V usage is TRBV12-5 and J usage is TRBJ1-5; D is undetermined. The CDR3 covers 16 residues. The germline V gene encodes CDR1 LGHNT and CDR2 FRNRAP. Trimming took 7 bases from V and 0 from J, leaving 16 bases between them. CDR3 in amino acids: CASENAASHSNQPQHF. CDR3 bases: TGTGCTAGTGAAAATGCGGCATCTCATAGCAATCAGCCCCAGCATTTT.

The rearrangement joins TRBV5-5 to TRBJ1-1, with 9 bases matching TRBD1. Germline trimming cut 4 bases from V and 1 base from J; bases unmatched to any gene: 14. This CDR3 is built from 18 residues. Germline CDR1 is SGHKS and CDR2 is YYEKEE (reference sequence). CDR3 amino acids: CASSGTGTGRKENTEAFF. The CDR3 DNA is TGTGCCAGCAGCGGAACCGGGACAGGGAGGAAGGAGAACACTGAAGCTTTCTTT.

The chain employs TRBV19 and TRBJ2-5; 9 bases fit TRBD2. The CDR3 spans 16 residues. With V trimmed by 4 bases and J by 3 bases, 9 bases remained unmatched. Germline-derived CDR1 and CDR2 are LNHDA and SQIVND (reference sequence). CDR3: CASSRGLAQGEETQYF. The CDR3, as DNA: TGTGCCAGTAGTAGGGGACTAGCCCAAGGAGAAGAGACCCAGTACTTC.

In its sample, this clone was seen once. CDR3 in amino acids: CASSLRDRGYGYTF. CDR3 sequence (DNA): TGTGCCAGCAGCCTGAGGGACAGGGGCTATGGCTACACCTTC. This chain connects TRBV5-4 to TRBJ1-2; 10 bases align to TRBD1. The CDR3 spans 14 residues. V lost 4 bases and J lost 4; bases outside the gene matches: 4. Germline CDR1 is SGHNT and CDR2 is YYREEE (reference sequence).

The chain recombines TRBV5-4 with TRBJ1-2; 8 positions match TRBD1. CDR3 length: 15 residues. Trimming at V came to 1 base and at J to 5 bases, leaving 7 bases not matched to a gene. Germline V lookup: CDR1 SGHNT, CDR2 YYREEE (reference sequence). CDR3 DNA sequence: TGTGCCAGCAGCTTGTCAGGGGGCAGTATGTATGGCTACACCTTC. Residues: CASSLSGGSMYGYTF.

V usage is TRBV30 and J usage is TRBJ1-2; 7 nucleotides agree with TRBD1. The CDR3 runs to 14 residues. Germline V gives CDR1 GTSNPN, CDR2 SVGIG (reference sequence). V lost 4 bases to trimming and J lost 5 bases; unmatched junction nucleotides: 10. CDR3 nucleotides: TGTGCCTGGACGATACAGGGGCTCGCTTATGGCTACACCTTC. This codes for CAWTIQGLAYGYTF.

This chain joins TRBV5-1 and TRBJ1-1; 9 positions agree with TRBD1. The V and J ends lost 1 base and 10 bases, in that order; junction bases with no gene match: 5. This CDR3 spans 13 amino acids. Germline values: CDR1 SGHRS, CDR2 YFSETQ. The chain's CDR3 is CASSLPGTGRAFF. For the CDR3, the DNA is TGCGCCAGCAGCTTGCCCGGGACAGGGAGAGCTTTCTTT. The variable domain in full, with the rest retrieved from reference TRBV5-1 and TRBJ1-1, is KAGVTQTPRYLIKTRGQQVTLSCSPISGHRSVSWYQQTPGQGLQFLFEYFSETQRNKGNFPGRFSGRQFSNSRSEMNVSTLELGDSALYLCASSLPGTGRAFFGQGTRLTVV.

The chain couples TRBV25-1 to TRBJ2-7; D possibly corresponds to TRBD2 (5 bases). Trimming cost V 6 bases and J 1 base, with 19 bases left between them. The CDR3 runs 16 residues. Germline lookup yields CDR1 MGHDK and CDR2 SYGVNS. CDR3 DNA: TGTGCCAGCAGCTCTTCGGGAATGGGGAGTTCCTACGAGCAGTACTTC. It is translated as CASSSSGMGSSYEQYF.

The chain has TRBV29-1 and TRBJ1-1; D unresolved. Trimming cost V 4 bases and J 6 bases, with 12 bases left between them. The CDR3 loop spans 12 amino acids. Germline lookup yields CDR1 SQVTM and CDR2 ANQGSEA. The CDR3 protein is CSVVVRSAEAFF. The CDR3 coding sequence is TGCAGCGTTGTCGTACGGAGTGCTGAAGCTTTCTTT.

The chain combines TRBV6-5 with TRBJ1-2, with D unclear. V was pared by 0 bases and J by 3 bases, with 11 bases between. CDR3 size: 15 residues. From germline, CDR1 is MNHEY and CDR2 SVGAGI. CDR3 region: CASSYSTGIYYGYTF. The CDR3 DNA sequence: TGTGCCAGCAGTTACTCGACCGGGATCTACTATGGCTACACCTTC.

This clone was picked up a small number of times. This chain links TRBV5-1 with TRBJ2-1; maybe TRBD2 (6 bases). Trimming stripped 4 bases from V and 12 bases from J, with 17 bases between. This CDR3 has 13 residues. CDR1 is SGHRS and CDR2 is YFSETQ in the germline V gene. CDR3 region: CASSLRDPKLQFF. CDR3 coding DNA: TGCGCCAGCAGCCTGCGGGACCCCAAGTTGCAGTTCTTC.